This TCR beta chain was identified during a study of control samples from healthy donors and cancer patients (dated by TCRdb to 2020 to 2021). With respect to this clone: Its antigen remains undetermined. No clone much larger than this one lies a single base away; base qualities are absent.

Library preparation used the immunoSEQ multiplex PCR assay. TCRdb stores this immuneACCESS table with in-frame sequences only. Part of the clones is absent; in the studies checked, under half of the shortfall reflects unresolved V genes, and no reason is known for the rest. Across this sample there are about 160,000 clones, with approximately 90% seen only once. 9.5% to 15% of the sample is held by the ten biggest clonotypes. Counted from cysteine to phenylalanine, this CDR3 has 14 amino acids. The sequence is cut down to CDR3 DNA, 42 bases in frame from base 1. V is cut by 6 bases and J by 3 bases, and the space between the germline ends is 14 bases. Per the germline V gene, SGHNT is the CDR1 and YENEEA is the CDR2.

The chain is encoded by TRBV11-3 joined to TRBJ1-2; perhaps TRBD1 is the D gene, with 5 bases matching. The sequence came from a man younger than 45 in good health. Sequenced: blood. The CDR3 protein is CASSNEPGHYGYTF. The base sequence is TGTGCCAGCAGTAACGAACCGGGACACTATGGCTACACCTTC.